One TCR beta chain is described in this entry. Trimming at V came to 8 bases and at J to 1 base, leaving 6 bases not matched to a gene. The CDR3 has 16 residues. Germline V gives CDR1 SGHTA, CDR2 FQGNSA. The protocol was immunoSEQ multiplex PCR, while the TCRdb copy is restricted to in-frame clones and leaves out a portion. The sample holds tens of thousands of clones, approximately 82% seen once. This sample is part of a study of OX40 agonist ivuxolimab in advanced cancers. The chain carries TRBV7-2 and TRBJ2-3; 13 nucleotides agree with TRBD2. The sequences come from CD4+ or CD8+ T cells sorted from blood, collected in a trial of the OX40 agonist ivuxolimab. This clonotype originated in an adult with an advanced solid tumor such as melanoma, head and neck, liver or kidney cancer. CDR3 in DNA: TGTGCCAGCCTCTCGGGACTAGCGGGACGCACAGATACGCAGTATTTT. Its translation: CASLSGLAGRTDTQYF. Based on the CDR3 plus reference TRBV7-2 and TRBJ2-3, the full variable domain is GAGVSQSPSNKVTEKGKDVELRCDPISGHTALYWYRQSLGQGLEFLIYFQGNSAPDKSGLPSDRFSAERTGGSVSTLTIQRTQQEDSAVYLCASLSGLAGRTDTQYFGPGTRLTVL.